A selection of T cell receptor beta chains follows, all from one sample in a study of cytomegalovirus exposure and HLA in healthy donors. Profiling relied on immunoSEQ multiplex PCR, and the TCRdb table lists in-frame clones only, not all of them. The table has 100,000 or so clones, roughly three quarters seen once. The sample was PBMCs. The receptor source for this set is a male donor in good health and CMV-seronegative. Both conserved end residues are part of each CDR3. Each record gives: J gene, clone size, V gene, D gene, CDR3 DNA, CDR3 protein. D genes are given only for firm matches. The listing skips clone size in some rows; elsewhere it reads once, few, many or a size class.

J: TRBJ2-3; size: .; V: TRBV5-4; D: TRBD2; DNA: TGTGCCAGCAGTAGCGGGAGATCCCGCAGCACAGATACGCAGTATTTT; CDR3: CASSSGRSRSTDTQYF
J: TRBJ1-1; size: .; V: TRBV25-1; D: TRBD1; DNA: TGTGCCAGCAGGAAGACAGGGGTAACTGAAGCTTTCTTT; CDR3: CASRKTGVTEAFF
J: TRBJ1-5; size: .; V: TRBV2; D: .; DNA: TGTGCCAGCAGTCCTCCCGGGAATCAGCCCCAGCATTTT; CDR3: CASSPPGNQPQHF
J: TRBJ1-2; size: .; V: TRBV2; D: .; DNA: TGTGCCAGCAGTGATACGCAGGGTGGTGGCTACACCTTC; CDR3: CASSDTQGGGYTF
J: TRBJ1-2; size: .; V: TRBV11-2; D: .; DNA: TGTGCCAGCAACTCCCGGGGGGGTTTGAACTATGGCTACACCTTC; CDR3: CASNSRGGLNYGYTF
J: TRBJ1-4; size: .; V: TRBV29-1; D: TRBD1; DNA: TGCAGCGTCGCTGACAGGGCCGGGGAAAAACTGTTTTTT; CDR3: CSVADRAGEKLFF
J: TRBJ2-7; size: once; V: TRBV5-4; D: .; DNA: TGTGCCAGCAGCAGAGGGGGTGGAGTTGTCGAGCAGTACTTC; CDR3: CASSRGGGVVEQYF
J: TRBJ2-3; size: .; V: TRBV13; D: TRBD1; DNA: TGTGCCAGCAGCTGGCGTTGGGGGGACAGGGGGCTGACAGATACGCAGTATTTT; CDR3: CASSWRWGDRGLTDTQYF
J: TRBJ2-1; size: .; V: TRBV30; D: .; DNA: TGTGCCTGGAGGACTTACAATGAGCAGTTCTTC; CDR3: CAWRTYNEQFF
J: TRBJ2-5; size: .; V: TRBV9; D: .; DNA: TGTGCCAGCAGCGGGAGTTATAAAGAGACCCAGTACTTC; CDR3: CASSGSYKETQYF
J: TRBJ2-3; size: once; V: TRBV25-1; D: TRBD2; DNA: TGTGCCAGCAGTGTGGCTAGCGGGAGCACAGATACGCAGTATTTT; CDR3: CASSVASGSTDTQYF
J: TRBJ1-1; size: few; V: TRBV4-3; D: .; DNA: TGCGCCAGCAGCCAAGATCTTCCCAGGGTGAACACTGAAGCTTTCTTT; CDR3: CASSQDLPRVNTEAFF
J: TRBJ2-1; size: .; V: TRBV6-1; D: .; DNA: TGTGCCAGCACTCCGATAGCGGAGGTAAATGAGCAGTTCTTC; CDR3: CASTPIAEVNEQFF
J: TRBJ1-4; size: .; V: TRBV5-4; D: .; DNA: TGTGCCAGCAGCCCTCAGGCCCCAGGGCCGACTAATGAAAAACTGTTTTTT; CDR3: CASSPQAPGPTNEKLFF
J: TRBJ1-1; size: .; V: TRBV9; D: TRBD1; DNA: TGTGCCAGCAGCCTTCAGACAGGGACGAACACTGAAGCTTTCTTT; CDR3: CASSLQTGTNTEAFF
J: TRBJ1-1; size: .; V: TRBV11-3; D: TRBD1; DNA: TGTGCCAGCAGCTCCTTTCGACAGGGTGAAGCTTTCTTT; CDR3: CASSSFRQGEAFF
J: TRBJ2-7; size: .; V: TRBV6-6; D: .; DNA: TGTGCCAGCAGTTACCTCCAGGGTTTATCCACCTACGAGCAGTACTTC; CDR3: CASSYLQGLSTYEQYF
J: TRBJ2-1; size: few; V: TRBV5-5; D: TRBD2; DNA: TGTGCCAGCAGCCGAATTCAGCGGGGAGTGAAGGGGAATGAGCAGTTCTTC; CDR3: CASSRIQRGVKGNEQFF
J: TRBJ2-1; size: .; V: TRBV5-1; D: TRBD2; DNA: TGCGCCAGCAGCCTTCACCACCGGTCGGGACTAGCGGATCCTAACGCCTACAATGAGCAGTTCTTC; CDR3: CASSLHHRSGLADPNAYNEQFF
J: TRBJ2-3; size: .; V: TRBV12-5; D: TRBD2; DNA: TGTGCTAGTGGTTTGATTATAGCGGGGAACCTAGGGACGCAGTATTTT; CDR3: CASGLIIAGNLGTQYF
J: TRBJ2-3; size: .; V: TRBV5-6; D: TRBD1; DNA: TGTGCCAGCAGCTTGGTAGGGACAGGAACAGATACGCAGTATTTT; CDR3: CASSLVGTGTDTQYF
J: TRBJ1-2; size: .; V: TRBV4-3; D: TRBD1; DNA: TGCGCCAGCAGCCAACAGCGACAGGGGGAGAACTATGGCTACACCTTC; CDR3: CASSQQRQGENYGYTF
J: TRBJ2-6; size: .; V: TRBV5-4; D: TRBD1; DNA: TGTGCCAGCAGCTGGGACAGGTCCGGGGCCAACGTCCTGACTTTC; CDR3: CASSWDRSGANVLTF
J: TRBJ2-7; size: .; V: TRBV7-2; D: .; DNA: TGTGCCAGCAGCTTGTCCGCTGGGCCCTACGAGCAGTACTTC; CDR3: CASSLSAGPYEQYF
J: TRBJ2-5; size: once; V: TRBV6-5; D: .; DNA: TGTGCCAGCAGTGAAAATGAGGCCCAGTACTTC; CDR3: CASSENEAQYF
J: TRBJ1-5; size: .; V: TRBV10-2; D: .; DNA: TGCGCCAGCAGGATAAGACCCCGACAGTTACAAGGCAATCAGCCCCAGCATTTT; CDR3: CASRIRPRQLQGNQPQHF
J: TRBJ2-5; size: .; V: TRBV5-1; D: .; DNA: TGCGCCAGCAGGACAGTGCCCCAAGAGACCCAGTACTTC; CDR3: CASRTVPQETQYF